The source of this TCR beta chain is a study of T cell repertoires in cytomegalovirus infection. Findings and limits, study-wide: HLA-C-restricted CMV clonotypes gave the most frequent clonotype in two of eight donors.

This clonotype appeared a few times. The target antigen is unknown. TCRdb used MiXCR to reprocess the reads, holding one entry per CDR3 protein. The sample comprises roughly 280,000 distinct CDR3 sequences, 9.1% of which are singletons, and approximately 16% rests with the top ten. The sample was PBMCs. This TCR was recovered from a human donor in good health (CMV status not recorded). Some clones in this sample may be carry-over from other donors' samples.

CDR3 sequence (DNA): TGCAGTGCCGAAAATAGGAGGGCTAATTCACCCCTCCACTTT. Amino acids: CSAENRRANSPLHF. The V and J genes are TRBV20-1 and TRBJ1-6; D call uncertain. CDR1 DFQATT and CDR2 SNEGSKA come from the germline V gene (reference sequence). V lost 6 bases to trimming and J lost 6 bases, with 15 bases between them. This CDR3 contains 14 residues.